This TCR beta chain was identified in a study of shared clonotypes between healthy human individuals (dated by TCRdb to about 2020). For the study in its entirety: A few men and two women, aged 18 to 49 years, made up the cohort. Per donor, leukapheresis produced somewhere between about 0.94 and 9.5 billion PBMCs. For each donor, three plates each were used for CD4 naive and CD4 memory, two plates were used for CD8 naive, and one plate was used for CD8 memory. Blood TCR repertoires of roughly five healthy adults were deeply sequenced to estimate repertoire size and the extent of clonotype sharing between individuals. Libraries were prepared and TCR repertoires were sequenced by different laboratories using diverse techniques, in order to increase sequencing depth and limit assay-specific biases. Overall results and qualifications from the work: Even with the large sequencing depth, rarefaction of the sorted-subset datasets indicated that sequencing was incomplete. The small number of donors limited the genetic and exposure-history diversity represented. Sampling was restricted to blood, and TCR repertoires in tissues likely differ from the TCR repertoires found in blood. Sharing across several donors was observed for about 5% of naive CD4, 3% to 3.5% of naive CD8, over 2% of memory CD4, and 0.4% of memory CD8 clonotypes. Larger estimated clonotype richness was generally found for naive subsets than for memory subsets. Pairwise subsampling indicated that sequencing depth was expected to affect the degree of clonotype sharing among donors. Compared with non-shared clonotypes, clonotypes shared by all four sorted-subset donors had higher generation probabilities.

CD8 naive samples were obtained by positive selection for CCR7 among CD45RO-negative cells, yielding a CD45RA+CCR7+ population from which TemRA cells were excluded. Donors were healthy HIV-negative adults with no recently reported acute infections or vaccinations. All donors were Caucasian adults living in Nashville, Tennessee, USA. Blood was obtained by leukapheresis, after which PBMCs were separated by Ficoll-Histopaque density gradient centrifugation and cryopreserved in liquid nitrogen vapor phase. Purity and quantity of every magnetically sorted T cell population were checked by analytical flow cytometry. Genomic DNA was isolated from each sorted fraction and quantified by UV absorbance on a Nanodrop 2000c. Using the deep immunoSEQ assay, TCR CDR3 regions were amplified from genomic DNA by multiplex PCR. For each cell subset, the extracted genomic DNA was distributed evenly across all wells of several immunoSEQ 96-well plates, and each plate served as one replicate. For sorted subsets, around 200 ng genomic DNA, equal to some 30,000 T cell genomes, was loaded into each replicate PCR. The purified libraries were quantified using a Qubit 3.0 fluorometer, sized with a Bioanalyzer 2100, and then quantified again using the KAPA Library Quantification kit. Every immunoSEQ 96-well plate was sequenced on a separate single-read 150-cycle Illumina NextSeq 550 flow cell. Per the source publication's procedure: Because only junctional sequences without quality scores were contained in the immunoSEQ output, filtering matching that applied to full-length reads could not be performed. Sequences were annotated with PyIR, a Python wrapper for IgBLAST v1.9, using IMGT germline references to assign V/J genes and CDR3. Reads were removed for weak V/J assignments (E-value above 1e-6), missing CDR3, stop codons, out-of-frame junctions, or ambiguous translated residues. A V3J clonotype was defined by an identical inferred V gene, J gene, and CDR3 amino acid sequence. Percentage overlap between repertoires was calculated by dividing the number of shared unique clonotypes by the size of the smaller repertoire. Repertoire richness was assessed with RTK rarefaction, the Chao1 estimator, and Recon v2.1 estimates of unobserved clonotypes. Generation probabilities were computed with OLGA for all TCRbeta clonotypes obtained by the gDNA method from several donors. Not all clones reach the TCRdb copy of this immuneACCESS table, which keeps in-frame sequences only. Checked studies attribute under half of the gap to unresolved V genes and leave the rest unexplained. The D gene and trimming were derived from the DNA, and the V and J assignments and clone size from that table. In all, the sample holds around 560,000 clones, and roughly 95% of those were seen once. The ten largest clones represent over 0.095% of the sample.

Regarding this clone: Its antigen is unknown. Per-base qualities were not stored, and no clone one base away is much larger.

The germline V end is reduced by 7 bases and the J end by 4 bases; junction bases left unmatched: 8. Counted from cysteine to phenylalanine, this CDR3 has 14 amino acids. Only the CDR3 region is kept as DNA, spanning 42 bases read in frame from base 1. Reading the germline V gene (reference sequence) gives CDR1 SEHNR and CDR2 FQNEAQ. This receptor was identified in a woman in her 30s in good health. Sequenced: naive CD8+ T cells sorted from blood. The cell subset or site label, as the study defines it: CD45RA+CCR7+. In this chain, TRBV7-9 is recombined with TRBJ2-3, and 7 junctional nucleotides match TRBD2. CDR3 loop: CASIGGGYADTQYF. The sequenced DNA is TGTGCCAGCATCGGGGGAGGGTACGCAGATACGCAGTATTTT.